This TCR beta chain appears in the sequencing data of a study of beta chain features in type 1 diabetes. Expressed TCRB transcripts were sequenced because the entire RNA isolate underwent reverse transcription. Some clones are missing from TCRdb's copy, which holds only in-frame ones; the method was immunoSEQ multiplex PCR. The data hold roughly 300,000 clones, with 12% to 15% observed a single time. The V end was cut by 3 bases, the J end by 5 bases, with 17 bases between. Germline V CDR1 and CDR2: SGHAT, FQNNGV. The CDR3 sequence is 16 residues long. The V call is TRBV11-2, the J call TRBJ2-1; tentative D call: TRBD2 (7 bases). The sample consisted of central memory CD4+ T cells from blood. This TCR was sampled from a man aged 25-45 years in good health. CDR3: CASSFGGASGHNEQFF. The CDR3 DNA sequence: TGTGCCAGCAGCTTTGGGGGGGCTAGCGGCCACAATGAGCAGTTCTTC.